The TCR beta chain under discussion was sequenced for a study of blood T cell repertoires in COVID-19. Assay used: immunoSEQ multiplex PCR; TCRdb lists only in-frame clones, some missing. The table shows hundreds of thousands of clones, with roughly 86% occurring only once. Participant ages covered about 18 to 100 years across around 22 US areas. V was pared by 0 bases and J by 8 bases, with 14 bases between. Germline values: CDR1 MNHEY, CDR2 SMNVEV (reference sequence). The CDR3 loop spans 15 amino acids. The chain has TRBV27 and TRBJ2-1, with D tentatively TRBD1 (5 bases). The sequence was collected from a woman aged 40-49 years with acute COVID-19. Material: PBMCs or T cells enriched from blood (not recorded which). The CDR3 DNA follows: TGTGCCAGCAGTTTATCGAAGAAAGGGGTCCATGAGCAGTTCTTC. Translation gives CASSLSKKGVHEQFF.